This T cell receptor (beta chain) was sequenced for a study of T-cell memory formation after mild COVID-19. Study conclusions and caveats: Cross-reactive memory seemingly joined, as some responding clones were found in pre-infection memory. Clones which contracted sat mainly in CM and EM if CD4+, and in EMRA if CD8+. While clones contracting from day 15 to 85 were balanced between CD4 and CD8, later expanders leaned CD4+.

This clonotype has a handful of counts. Its antigen is unidentified. MiXCR, applied by TCRdb to the 5' RACE reads, yields one record per CDR3 protein. Of fewer than 500,000 distinct CDR3 sequences listed, about 23% are singletons. This TCR derives from an adult woman who had mild COVID-19 (a few samples of this study predate the infection). Cell type and time point are not known. The sample comprised PBMCs or a T cell subset sorted from them (not recorded which).

CDR3 nucleotide sequence: TGTGCCTGGAAGGATCCCAGACTAGCGGGGAACTACGAGCAGTACTTC. Its protein is CAWKDPRLAGNYEQYF. V is TRBV30 and J is TRBJ2-7; TRBD2 matches at 11 bases. Looked up from germline, CDR1 is GTSNPN and CDR2 is SVGIG (reference sequence). This CDR3 has 16 residues. V shed 4 bases, J shed 3 bases, and the junction held 11 bases outside the gene matches. The full variable domain, completed using reference TRBV30 and TRBJ2-7, is SQTIHQWPATLVQPVGSPLSLECTVEGTSNPNLYWYRQAAGRGLQLLFYSVGIGQISSEVPQNLSASRPQDRQFILSSKKLLLSDSGFYLCAWKDPRLAGNYEQYFGPGTRLTVT.